One and the same sample provided the 16 T cell receptor beta chains below, sequenced in a study of shared clonotypes between healthy human individuals. The repertoire was sequenced with immunoSEQ multiplex PCR; TCRdb's copy has only in-frame clones and lacks some. In the table there are 560,000 or so clones, approximately 96% of which are singletons. The naive CD8 subset, CD45RO-negative cells positively selected for CCR7, excluded terminally differentiated effector memory CD45RA+ cells. Sequenced: naive CD8+ T cells sorted from blood. Receptors originate from a woman aged 25-40 years in good health.

The genes are TRBV5-5 and TRBJ1-2; D might be TRBD1 (5 bases). V dropped 2 bases and J dropped 4 bases, with 12 bases sitting between them. This CDR3 has 14 amino acids. The V gene's germline CDR1 is SGHKS and CDR2 YYEKEE (reference sequence). CDR3 DNA: TGTGCCAGCAGCTTCTCCGGGACGTCCTATGGCTACACCTTC. Amino acid sequence: CASSFSGTSYGYTF. The complete variable domain, with remaining parts taken from reference TRBV5-5 and TRBJ1-2, reads DAGVTQSPTHLIKTRGQQVTLRCSPISGHKSVSWYQQVLGQGPQFIFQYYEKEERGRGNFPDRFSARQFPNYSSELNVNALLLGDSALYLCASSFSGTSYGYTFGSGTRLTVV.

This clone was counted once. V and J are TRBV28 and TRBJ1-6; D remains unclear. Trimming removed 6 bases at V and 11 bases at J, with 11 bases between. The CDR3 has 12 amino acids. Germline lookup yields CDR1 MDHEN and CDR2 SYDVKM. DNA of the CDR3: TGTGCCAGCAGCCCCAATGGGGCACCCCTCCACTTT. This translates into CASSPNGAPLHF.

This clone has a single count. J is TRBJ1-1 and V is TRBV19; D uncertain. This CDR3 has 12 residues. The germline gives CDR1 LNHDA, CDR2 SQIVND (reference sequence). Trimming took 4 bases from V and 1 from J, leaving 4 bases between them. CDR3 sequence reads: CASSTENTEAFF. The CDR3 bases are TGTGCCAGTAGTACAGAGAACACTGAAGCTTTCTTT.

The chain employs TRBV19 and TRBJ2-1; 9 bases line up with TRBD2. CDR3 size: 16 residues. Looked up from germline, CDR1 is LNHDA and CDR2 is SQIVND (reference sequence). J was trimmed by 4 bases and V by 0 bases; bases with no gene match: 4. CDR3 DNA sequence: TGTGCCAGTAGTATAGATCAGGCGGGGGGGTACAATGAGCAGTTCTTC. Protein product: CASSIDQAGGYNEQFF.

The CDR3 is CASSVGSGSGYEQYF. The CDR3 coding sequence is TGTGCCAGCAGCGTAGGAAGCGGGAGTGGGTACGAGCAGTACTTC. This chain joins TRBV9 and TRBJ2-7; TRBD2 aligns across 8 bases. CDR3 size: 15 residues. Trimming removed 0 bases from V and 4 bases from J; junction bases left unmatched: 6. The V gene's germline CDR1 is SGDLS and CDR2 YYNGEE.

This clone was counted once. The chain couples TRBV5-8 to TRBJ2-7; D ambiguous. V shed 7 bases and J shed 2 bases, with 16 bases lying between them. Germline assignment: CDR1 SGHTS and CDR2 YDEGEE. The CDR3 covers 14 residues. This CDR3 reads CASDPPAAAYEQYF. The CDR3 DNA reads as TGTGCCAGCGACCCCCCTGCGGCTGCCTACGAGCAGTACTTC. Combining the CDR3 with reference TRBV5-8 and TRBJ2-7 gives the whole variable domain EAGVTQSPTHLIKTRGQQATLRCSPISGHTSVYWYQQALGLGLQFLLWYDEGEERNRGNFPPRFSGRQFPNYSSELNVNALELEDSALYLCASDPPAAAYEQYFGPGTRLTVT.

Only a few counts were recorded for this clone. The rearrangement joins TRBV7-6 to TRBJ2-1, with TRBD2 matching 12 bases. This CDR3 has 16 amino acids. The V segment lost 1 base and the J segment 6 bases; nucleotides outside the gene matches: 4. CDR1 SGHVS and CDR2 FNYEAQ come from the germline V gene. The CDR3 is CASSLGLAGVANEQFF. CDR3 coding DNA: TGTGCCAGCAGCTTAGGACTAGCGGGAGTGGCCAATGAGCAGTTCTTC. Filled out from reference TRBV7-6 and TRBJ2-1, the complete variable domain reads GAGVSQSPRYKVTKRGQDVALRCDPISGHVSLYWYRQALGQGPEFLTYFNYEAQQDKSGLPNDRFSAERPEGSISTLTIQRTEQRDSAMYRCASSLGLAGVANEQFFGPGTRLTVL.

The J gene is TRBJ2-7, the V gene TRBV7-3; TRBD1 agrees at 7 bases. Trimming removed 7 bases from V and 3 bases from J; junction bases left unmatched: 6. The CDR3 has 13 amino acids. Looked up from germline, CDR1 is SGHTA and CDR2 is FQGTGA. The CDR3 nucleotides are TGTGCCAGCATAGGCCAGGGGGTCTACGAGCAGTACTTC. As protein: CASIGQGVYEQYF. Supplemented by reference TRBV7-3 and TRBJ2-7, the full variable domain reads GAGVSQTPSNKVTEKGKYVELRCDPISGHTALYWYRQSLGQGPEFLIYFQGTGAADDSGLPNDRFFAVRPEGSVSTLKIQRTERGDSAVYLCASIGQGVYEQYFGPGTRLTVT.

The V gene is TRBV9, the J gene TRBJ2-7; TRBD2 agrees at 10 bases. CDR1 SGDLS and CDR2 YYNGEE come from the germline V gene. Losses at the gene ends were 3 bases for V and 0 bases for J; bases not matched to a gene: 6. The CDR3 is 16 residues long. The CDR3 here is CASSARTSGSSYEQYF. DNA of the CDR3: TGTGCCAGCAGCGCCCGGACTAGCGGAAGCTCCTACGAGCAGTACTTC.

This sequence joins TRBV25-1 and TRBJ2-7, with D unresolved. Germline loops: CDR1 MGHDK, CDR2 SYGVNS. V gave up 3 bases and J gave up 1 base, with 7 bases separating them. The CDR3 covers 13 residues. This chain's CDR3 is CASSDWGSYEQYF. CDR3 bases: TGTGCCAGCAGTGATTGGGGATCCTACGAGCAGTACTTC.

V is TRBV7-9 and J is TRBJ2-3; D may be TRBD1 (6 bases). In germline, CDR1 is SEHNR, CDR2 FQNEAQ (reference sequence). Deletions cut 6 bases from V and 0 bases from J, with 10 bases between. This CDR3 has 14 amino acids. CDR3 region: CASSLQGSTDTQYF. CDR3 DNA: TGTGCCAGCAGTCTACAGGGCAGCACAGATACGCAGTATTTT.

The rearrangement uses TRBV7-9 and TRBJ2-7; possibly TRBD1 for D (6 bases). The CDR3 loop spans 12 amino acids. V was clipped by 6 bases and J by 4 bases, with 10 bases between them. Germline CDR1 reads SEHNR; CDR2 reads FQNEAQ (reference sequence). The CDR3: CASRSDRYEQYF. In DNA, the CDR3 is TGTGCCAGCAGATCGGACAGATACGAGCAGTACTTC.

CDR3 nucleotides: TGCAGCGTTTTCAAAATAGCGGGAGCTGATGAGCAGTTCTTC. Translating it yields CSVFKIAGADEQFF. The rearrangement uses TRBV29-1 and TRBJ2-1; TRBD2 matches 9 bases. Germline V lookup: CDR1 SQVTM, CDR2 ANQGSEA. J was trimmed by 8 bases and V by 5 bases; bases with no gene match: 10. This CDR3 spans 14 amino acids.

This chain joins TRBV5-8 and TRBJ1-5; D is perhaps TRBD1 (5 bases). Deletions cut 4 bases from V and 0 bases from J, with 8 bases between. Germline V lookup: CDR1 SGHTS, CDR2 YDEGEE. The CDR3 spans 14 residues. The CDR3 sequence is CASSVTGSNQPQHF. The CDR3 region has the DNA TGTGCCAGCAGCGTAACAGGTAGCAATCAGCCCCAGCATTTT. Looking up the rest from reference TRBV5-8 and TRBJ1-5 gives the full variable domain: EAGVTQSPTHLIKTRGQQATLRCSPISGHTSVYWYQQALGLGLQFLLWYDEGEERNRGNFPPRFSGRQFPNYSSELNVNALELEDSALYLCASSVTGSNQPQHFGDGTRLSIL.

Notes on this clone: The sample has other DNA sequences that encode this CDR3 too. V gene TRBV28 combines with J gene TRBJ2-7; 9 bases are shared with TRBD2. This CDR3 comprises 14 residues. The germline V gene encodes CDR1 MDHEN and CDR2 SYDVKM. J was trimmed by 0 bases and V by 6 bases; bases with no gene match: 3. CDR3 region: CASSNSGSSYEQYF. The CDR3 coding sequence is TGTGCCAGCAGCAATAGCGGGAGCTCCTACGAGCAGTACTTC.

The chain joins TRBV5-6 to TRBJ2-2, with 11 bases identical to TRBD1. Germline V CDR1 and CDR2: SGHDT, YYEEEE. The CDR3 runs to 16 residues. V lost 1 base and J lost 5; bases outside the gene matches: 4. The DNA of the CDR3 is TGTGCCAGCAGCTTGATGGACAGGGGGCTTACCGGGGAGCTGTTTTTT. Amino acid sequence: CASSLMDRGLTGELFF.